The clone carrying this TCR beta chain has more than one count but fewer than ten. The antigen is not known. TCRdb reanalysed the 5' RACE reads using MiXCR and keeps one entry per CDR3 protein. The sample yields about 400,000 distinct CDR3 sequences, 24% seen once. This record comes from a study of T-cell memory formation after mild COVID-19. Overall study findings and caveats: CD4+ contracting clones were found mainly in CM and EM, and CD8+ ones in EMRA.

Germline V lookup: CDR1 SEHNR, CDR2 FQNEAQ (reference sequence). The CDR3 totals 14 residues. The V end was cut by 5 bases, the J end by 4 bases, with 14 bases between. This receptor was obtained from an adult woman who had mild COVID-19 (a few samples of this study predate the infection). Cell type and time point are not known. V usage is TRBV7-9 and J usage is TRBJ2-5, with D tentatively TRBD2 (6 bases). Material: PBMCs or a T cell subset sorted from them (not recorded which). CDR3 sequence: CASSPTDGGETQYF. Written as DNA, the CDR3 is TGTGCCAGCAGCCCGACGGACGGGGGAGAGACCCAGTACTTC.